The present TCR beta chain was sequenced within a study of T-cell memory formation after mild COVID-19. This CDR3 spans 16 amino acids. J gave up 4 bases and V 1 base, and 9 bases lay outside the gene matches. Looked up from germline, CDR1 is SGDLS and CDR2 is YYNGEE. A single record per CDR3 protein comes from TCRdb applying MiXCR to the 5' RACE reads. The sample consists of tens of thousands of distinct CDR3 sequences, about 13% of them appearing once. The TCR was taken from an adult woman who had mild COVID-19 (a few samples of this study predate the infection). Cell type and time point are not known. The V call is TRBV9, the J call TRBJ2-3, with 7 bases matching TRBD1. The sequencing input was PBMCs or a T cell subset sorted from them (not recorded which). CDR3 loop: CASSVLEAGGPDTQYF. CDR3 nucleotide sequence: TGTGCCAGCAGCGTACTGGAGGCAGGGGGACCAGATACGCAGTATTTT.